The next 26 T cell receptor beta chains were all read from a single sample in a study of early T cells in non-severe SARS-CoV-2 infection. One entry per CDR3 protein, called by TCRdb with MiXCR from the 5' RACE reads. The table has tens of thousands of distinct CDR3 sequences, about 3.8% seen once. Sequenced input: whole blood. The source of these receptors is an adult who was a healthcare worker with PCR-confirmed SARS-CoV-2 infection or an uninfected control (not recorded which).

At least ten counts were recorded for this clonotype. The rearrangement uses TRBV6-2 or TRBV6-3 and TRBJ1-2; D is uncertain. Germline CDR1 and CDR2: MNHEY and SVGEGT. This CDR3 is built from 11 residues. V gave up 6 bases and J gave up 4 bases, with 6 bases separating them. The CDR3 loop is CASSLRYGYTF. CDR3 in DNA: TGTGCCAGCAGCCTCCGCTATGGCTACACCTTC.

This clonotype has at least ten counts. The CDR3 loop reads CASRPLAGGWTGELFF. For the CDR3, the DNA is TGTGCCAGCAGACCTCTAGCGGGAGGTTGGACCGGGGAGCTGTTTTTT. The J gene is TRBJ2-2, the V gene TRBV11-2, with 11 bases that match TRBD2. CDR1 and CDR2 (germline): SGHAT, FQNNGV. Losses at the gene ends were 6 bases for V and 5 bases for J; bases not matched to a gene: 8. The CDR3 covers 16 residues.

Many counts were recorded for this clonotype. The gene calls are TRBV12-3 or TRBV12-4 and TRBJ2-5; D is unclear. V was cut by 5 bases and J by 2 bases, with 3 bases left in between. The CDR3 covers 11 residues. Here the CDR3 reads CASSAQETQYF. The CDR3, as DNA: TGTGCCAGCAGTGCTCAAGAGACCCAGTACTTC.

This clonotype was seen many times. V is TRBV19 and J is TRBJ2-1; D possibly matches TRBD1 or TRBD2 (5 bases each). Germline CDR1 and CDR2: LNHDA and SQIVND (reference sequence). The V end lost 3 bases, the J end lost 12 bases, and 15 bases lay between the germline ends. CDR3 length: 13 amino acids. The CDR3 DNA follows: TGTGCCAGTAGTATGCTAGAGGGGTTAGGGCAGTTCTTC. Translated, it gives CASSMLEGLGQFF.

This clonotype was observed many times. V is TRBV20-1 and J is TRBJ2-3; 8 positions agree with TRBD1. V was pared by 6 bases and J by 5 bases, with 10 bases of the junction left unmatched. The CDR3 sequence is 14 residues long. Germline lookup yields CDR1 DFQATT and CDR2 SNEGSKA (reference sequence). The CDR3 bases are TGCAGTGCCCCTCAGTTTGGGACAGGAGATACGCAGTATTTT. Amino acids: CSAPQFGTGDTQYF.

The rearrangement links TRBV7-2 to TRBJ2-7; D may be TRBD1 or TRBD2 (6 bases each). Germline assignment: CDR1 SGHTA and CDR2 FQGNSA. V was trimmed by 1 base and J by 0 bases, leaving 10 bases between them. The CDR3 extends over 15 amino acids. Here the CDR3 reads CASSLGGDNSYEQYF. DNA for the CDR3: TGTGCCAGCAGCTTAGGGGGGGACAACTCCTACGAGCAGTACTTC.

Many counts were recorded for this clonotype. The V call is TRBV12-3 or TRBV12-4, the J call TRBJ2-3, with D possibly being TRBD2 (6 bases). V was clipped by 7 bases and J by 1 base, with 15 bases between them. This CDR3 has 15 residues. The CDR3 nucleotides are TGTGCCAGCACCATCAGCGGGTACCGCACAGATACGCAGTATTTT. As protein: CASTISGYRTDTQYF.

This clonotype was counted ten times or more. V gene TRBV7-6 combines with J gene TRBJ1-4; TRBD1 aligns across 7 bases. The CDR3 contains 13 residues. Trimming removed 5 bases from V and 8 bases from J; junction bases left unmatched: 5. Germline V gene lookup returns CDR1 SGHVS and CDR2 FNYEAQ. DNA for the CDR3: TGTGCCAGCAGCCCCACAGGGGTAGAAAAACTGTTTTTT. Its translation: CASSPTGVEKLFF.

V gene TRBV6-2 or TRBV6-3 combines with J gene TRBJ2-7; 7 bases map to TRBD1. This CDR3 is 15 amino acids long. The germline V gene encodes CDR1 MNHEY and CDR2 SVGEGT. V shed 0 bases and J 2 bases; nucleotides not matched to a gene: 4. As DNA, the CDR3 is TGTGCCAGCAGTTACTCGATGGGACAGACCTACGAGCAGTACTTC. Its translation is CASSYSMGQTYEQYF.

This clonotype has at least ten counts. This sequence joins TRBV19 and TRBJ2-1; TRBD2 matches 13 bases. The CDR3 extends over 17 amino acids. CDR1 is LNHDA, CDR2 SQIVND, per germline (reference sequence). The V gene end was trimmed by 4 bases and the J gene end by 2 bases; junction bases not matched to a gene: 5. This chain's CDR3 is CASSKTSGGLTYNEQFF. The CDR3 bases are TGTGCCAGTAGTAAGACTAGCGGGGGGCTTACCTACAATGAGCAGTTCTTC.

This clonotype occurred many times. The chain uses TRBV4-2 and TRBJ2-7; 14 nucleotides line up with TRBD2. In germline, CDR1 is LGHNA, CDR2 YNFKEQ. CDR3 length: 16 residues. Trimming cost V 0 bases and J 2 bases; bases outside gene matches: 0. Here the CDR3 reads CASSQEGLAGAYEQYF. The CDR3 nucleotides are TGTGCCAGCAGCCAAGAGGGACTAGCGGGGGCCTACGAGCAGTACTTC.

Comments on this clonotype: A clone one base away is much larger, so this may be a read error. The V gene is TRBV7-2, the J gene TRBJ2-7; maybe TRBD1 (5 bases). This CDR3 is 13 amino acids long. Germline V gene lookup returns CDR1 SGHTA and CDR2 FQGNSA. Trimming removed 8 bases at V and 6 bases at J, with 17 bases between. The CDR3 nucleotides are TGTGCCAGCCGACATGGGGCGAACTGCGAGCAGTACTTC. It is translated as CASRHGANCEQYF.

This clonotype was observed many times. The chain couples TRBV7-9 to TRBJ2-1, with 8 positions matching TRBD1. Trimming at V came to 6 bases and at J to 0 bases, leaving 4 bases not matched to a gene. The CDR3 totals 15 residues. Per germline, CDR1 SEHNR and CDR2 FQNEAQ (reference sequence). The CDR3 region has the DNA TGTGCCAGCAGTGCAGACAGGGGCTCCTACAATGAGCAGTTCTTC. Translation: CASSADRGSYNEQFF.

This clonotype occurred many times. This chain joins TRBV24-1 and TRBJ2-7, with 10 bases matching TRBD2. This CDR3 has 16 residues. The germline gives CDR1 KGHDR, CDR2 SFDVKD. V was pared by 1 base and J by 3 bases, with 5 bases of the junction left unmatched. CDR3 DNA: TGTGCCACCAGTGATTTCGGCACTAGCGGGGACTACGAGCAGTACTTC. Amino acids: CATSDFGTSGDYEQYF.

This clonotype was observed many times. The rearrangement joins TRBV2 to TRBJ2-1; the match to TRBD2 covers 9 bases. J was trimmed by 5 bases and V by 2 bases; bases with no gene match: 13. CDR1 and CDR2 from the germline V gene are SNHLY and FYNNEI. The CDR3 runs to 18 residues. Here the CDR3 reads CASSERRGGRRLNNEQFF. The CDR3 DNA is TGTGCCAGCAGTGAAAGGCGGGGGGGCCGAAGGCTTAACAATGAGCAGTTCTTC.

This clonotype was counted at least ten times. CDR3 residues: CATSSWEGDEQYF. CDR3 DNA sequence: TGTGCCACCAGTTCCTGGGAGGGGGACGAGCAGTACTTC. This sequence joins TRBV24-1 and TRBJ2-7, with D possibly matching TRBD2 (7 bases). This CDR3 is built from 13 residues. Trimming cost V 6 bases and J 5 bases, with 13 bases left between them. The germline V gene has CDR1 KGHDR and CDR2 SFDVKD.

This clonotype showed up many times. The chain links TRBV5-5 to TRBJ1-1; 8 nucleotides line up with TRBD1. CDR1 and CDR2 from the germline V gene are SGHKS and YYEKEE (reference sequence). This CDR3 is 15 amino acids long. V was clipped by 4 bases and J by 4 bases; unmatched bases: 9. As DNA, the CDR3 is TGTGCCAGCAGCCGGGACAGGATTCCGGGCACTGAAGCTTTCTTT. This encodes CASSRDRIPGTEAFF.

This clonotype has a count of ten or more. The chain joins TRBV12-5 to TRBJ2-3; perhaps TRBD2 as D (5 bases). V was pared by 4 bases and J by 0 bases, with 11 bases between. CDR1 and CDR2 (germline): LGHNT, FRNRAP. The CDR3 is 15 amino acids. This CDR3 reads CASGSDFLSTDTQYF. The CDR3 nucleotides read TGTGCTAGTGGTTCGGACTTTCTTAGCACAGATACGCAGTATTTT. The variable domain in full, with the rest retrieved from reference TRBV12-5 and TRBJ2-3, is DARVTQTPRHKVTEMGQEVTMRCQPILGHNTVFWYRQTMMQGLELLAYFRNRAPLDDSGMPKDRFSAEMPDATLATLKIQPSEPRDSAVYFCASGSDFLSTDTQYFGPGTRLTVL.

This clonotype showed up many times. The V gene is TRBV12-3 or TRBV12-4, the J gene TRBJ1-1; D unclear. The germline V and J ends were trimmed by 7 bases and 2 bases, with 14 bases remaining between them. The CDR3 is 14 residues long. The CDR3 region has the DNA TGTGCCAGCATGCTTTCCGCGGGCAACACTGAAGCTTTCTTT. Translated: CASMLSAGNTEAFF.

There are a few counts of this clonotype. The rearrangement joins TRBV19 to TRBJ2-2; 9 bases map to TRBD1. This CDR3 region has 16 residues. The J segment lost 6 bases and the V segment lost 4 bases, leaving 9 bases of the junction unmatched. Germline loops: CDR1 LNHDA, CDR2 SQIVND (reference sequence). The CDR3 protein is CASSTPGQGDAGELFF. The CDR3 DNA follows: TGTGCCAGTAGTACCCCGGGACAGGGCGATGCCGGGGAGCTGTTTTTT.

The sample holds a few counts of this clonotype. The CDR3 DNA reads TGTGCCAGCACCCGAAGGCCCGGGGAGCTGTTTTTT. As protein: CASTRRPGELFF. The V gene is TRBV12-3 or TRBV12-4, the J gene TRBJ2-2, with unresolved D. Trimming took off 7 bases at V and 6 bases at J, with 9 bases between the two ends. The CDR3 extends over 12 amino acids.

This clonotype was seen many times. The chain recombines TRBV28 with TRBJ2-7; tentatively, D is TRBD1 or TRBD2 (5 bases each). Trimming took off 7 bases at V and 3 bases at J, with 19 bases between the two ends. This CDR3 spans 15 amino acids. Germline V gives CDR1 MDHEN, CDR2 SYDVKM. The CDR3 sequence is CASILRGAQGYEQYF. DNA of the CDR3: TGTGCCAGCATCCTCCGGGGCGCTCAAGGCTACGAGCAGTACTTC.

This clonotype was observed at least ten times. The chain couples TRBV28 to TRBJ2-4, with a weak D call TRBD1 (6 bases). CDR1 is MDHEN and CDR2 is SYDVKM in the germline V gene. This CDR3 has 15 residues. V was shortened by 6 bases and J by 7 bases, with 19 bases between the two germline ends. DNA of the CDR3: TGTGCCAGCAGCGCCGGTTCCGGGACAATGAACATTCAGTACTTC. Translated: CASSAGSGTMNIQYF.

This clonotype has a count of ten or more. CDR3 in amino acids: CASSSPRLAANTGELFF. In DNA form, the CDR3 reads TGTGCCAGCAGTTCACCCCGTCTAGCGGCGAACACCGGGGAGCTGTTTTTT. The chain employs TRBV6-5 and TRBJ2-2, with 7 positions matching TRBD2. CDR3 length equals 17 residues. V lost 4 bases and J lost 0; bases outside the gene matches: 8. Germline loops: CDR1 MNHEY, CDR2 SVGAGI.

This clonotype was seen at least ten times. The chain employs TRBV10-3 and TRBJ2-1; maybe TRBD2 (6 bases). V dropped 3 bases and J dropped 8 bases, with 20 bases sitting between them. This CDR3 region has 16 residues. In germline, CDR1 is ENHRY, CDR2 SYGVKD. The chain's CDR3 is CAISDILAAIGDEQFF. CDR3 sequence (DNA): TGTGCCATCAGTGATATATTAGCGGCAATTGGGGATGAGCAGTTCTTC.

This clonotype was seen repeatedly, ten times or more. The rearrangement links TRBV11-2 to TRBJ2-2; D might be TRBD1 or TRBD2, each matching 6 bases. Germline V lookup: CDR1 SGHAT, CDR2 FQNNGV. The V end was cut by 5 bases, the J end by 7 bases, with 17 bases between. CDR3 length: 15 amino acids. The CDR3 DNA reads as TGTGCCAGCAGCGTCGATGGGGGGCTCGGCGGGGAGCTGTTTTTT. Its translation is CASSVDGGLGGELFF.